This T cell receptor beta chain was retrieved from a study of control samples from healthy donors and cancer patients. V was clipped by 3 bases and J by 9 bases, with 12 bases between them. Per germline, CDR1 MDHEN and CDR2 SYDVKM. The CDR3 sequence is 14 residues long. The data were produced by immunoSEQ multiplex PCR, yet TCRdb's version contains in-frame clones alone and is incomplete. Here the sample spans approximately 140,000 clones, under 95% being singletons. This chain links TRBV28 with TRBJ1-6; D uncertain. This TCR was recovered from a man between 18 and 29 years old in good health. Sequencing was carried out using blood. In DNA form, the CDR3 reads TGTGCCAGCAGTTTGCGGGTTCTCGGTTCACCCCTCCACTTT. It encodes CASSLRVLGSPLHF.